Presented here are 25 T cell receptor beta chains from one specimen sequenced in a study of cytotoxic CD8 clonotypes in ibrutinib-treated CLL. Sequencing used immunoSEQ multiplex PCR; TCRdb keeps in-frame clones, though not all of them. The sample includes 30,000 to 40,000 clones, 71% seen only once; the top ten take approximately 16%. The sequencing used PBMCs, collected at disease progression, from a patient treated with ibrutinib. The receptors derive from a human donor with chronic lymphocytic leukemia.

This rearrangement joins TRBV6-5 to TRBJ1-2, with TRBD1 matching 8 bases. Trimming at V came to 5 bases and at J to 8 bases, leaving 10 bases not matched to a gene. This CDR3 has 14 residues. Germline assignment: CDR1 MNHEY and CDR2 SVGAGI. The CDR3 DNA sequence: TGTGCCAGCAGTCCCCTCGCAGGGGGCGCGGGCTACACCTTC. It is translated as CASSPLAGGAGYTF.

The rearrangement links TRBV27 to TRBJ1-2; TRBD1 might be the D (5 bases). From germline, CDR1 is MNHEY and CDR2 SMNVEV (reference sequence). The CDR3 loop spans 13 amino acids. Between the trimmed V and J ends, which lost 2 bases and 4 bases, there was a span of 8 bases. CDR3 residues: CASSLGRAYGYTF. The CDR3 bases are TGTGCCAGCAGTTTAGGCAGGGCCTATGGCTACACCTTC.

The chain couples TRBV7-6 to TRBJ1-6, with no clear D. Trimming removed 4 bases at V and 3 bases at J, with 16 bases between. Germline CDR1 reads SGHVS; CDR2 reads FNYEAQ. This CDR3 spans 17 amino acids. DNA for the CDR3: TGTGCCAGCAGCTCATCAGAGGCAGCTAACTATAATTCACCCCTCCACTTT. This sequence encodes CASSSSEAANYNSPLHF.

V usage is TRBV18 and J usage is TRBJ1-6; D is possibly TRBD1 (6 bases). The CDR3 extends over 15 amino acids. V shed 2 bases and J shed 7 bases, with 12 bases lying between them. Germline-derived CDR1 and CDR2 are KGHSH and LQKENI. CDR3 bases: TGTGCCAGCTCACCATCGCCAGGGGCAAATTCACCCCTCCACTTT. Translation: CASSPSPGANSPLHF.

This clone was detected only a few times. The V gene is TRBV6-5, the J gene TRBJ1-4, with D perhaps TRBD1 (5 bases). In germline, CDR1 is MNHEY, CDR2 SVGAGI. This CDR3 spans 15 amino acids. V shed 6 bases and J shed 6 bases, with 17 bases lying between them. CDR3 residues: CASRALGGDHEKLFF. The CDR3 region has the DNA TGTGCCAGCAGGGCCCTCGGGGGGGATCATGAAAAACTGTTTTTT.

V gene TRBV6-1 combines with J gene TRBJ2-7, with D hard to call. The CDR3 length is 13 residues. V was trimmed by 5 bases and J by 2 bases, leaving 10 bases between them. The V gene's germline CDR1 is MNHNS and CDR2 SASEGT. The CDR3 loop is CASSTLPAYEQYF. CDR3 DNA: TGTGCCAGCAGTACATTACCGGCCTACGAGCAGTACTTC.

The V and J genes are TRBV10-1 and TRBJ2-2; 8 nucleotides match TRBD1. V shed 0 bases, J shed 1 base, and the junction held 1 base outside the gene matches. Germline V gene data show CDR1 as WNHNN and CDR2 as SYGVQD (reference sequence). The CDR3 contains 16 residues. CDR3 coding DNA: TGCGCCAGCAGTGAGTCCGGGACAGGGAACACCGGGGAGCTGTTTTTT. The encoded protein is CASSESGTGNTGELFF.

A few counts support this clone. The chain has TRBV19 and TRBJ1-6; no clear D. Germline CDR1 reads LNHDA; CDR2 reads SQIVND (reference sequence). The CDR3 has 16 amino acids. Trimming pared 7 bases from V and 4 bases from J, leaving 17 bases between. This CDR3 is CASKVVRSDYNSPLHF. The CDR3 DNA reads as TGTGCCAGTAAAGTGGTCAGATCGGATTATAATTCACCCCTCCACTTT.

The V and J genes are TRBV6-5 and TRBJ2-3; D remains unclear. Trimming cost V 6 bases and J 0 bases, with 13 bases left between them. This CDR3 is built from 15 residues. From germline, CDR1 is MNHEY and CDR2 SVGAGI. CDR3 amino acids: CASSLGRTSTDTQYF. The CDR3 DNA reads TGTGCCAGCAGCCTCGGGCGGACCAGCACAGATACGCAGTATTTT.

The chain carries TRBV5-1 and TRBJ2-1; 10 nucleotides match TRBD2. Germline assignment: CDR1 SGHRS and CDR2 YFSETQ. Trimming cost V 1 base and J 8 bases; bases outside gene matches: 6. The CDR3 runs 15 residues. CDR3 bases: TGCGCCAGCAGCTTGCAGCGGGGGGGCCGGGATGAGCAGTTCTTC. Translating gives CASSLQRGGRDEQFF.

The V gene is TRBV5-1, the J gene TRBJ1-1; TRBD1 is a possible D gene (6 bases). The germline CDR1 and CDR2 sequences are SGHRS and YFSETQ. The CDR3 contains 15 residues. V lost 3 bases and J 0 bases, leaving 12 bases between the germline ends. The DNA for the CDR3 is TGCGCCAGCAGCTCAAGGACAGCCATGAACACTGAAGCTTTCTTT. Translated, it gives CASSSRTAMNTEAFF.

This chain uses TRBV28 with TRBJ2-7; D unresolved. V lost 2 bases, J lost 7 bases, and 18 bases lay in between. The CDR3 totals 15 residues. Germline V lookup: CDR1 MDHEN, CDR2 SYDVKM. The CDR3 reads CASSLPAGSQREQYF. The CDR3 bases are TGTGCCAGCAGTTTACCCGCCGGGTCCCAAAGGGAGCAGTACTTC.

The chain employs TRBV5-1 and TRBJ2-1; 8 nucleotides line up with TRBD2. Germline V gives CDR1 SGHRS, CDR2 YFSETQ. This CDR3 is 14 amino acids long. The ends lost 0 bases at V and 7 bases at J; junction bases unmatched: 3. The CDR3, as DNA: TGCGCCAGCAGCTTGGCGGGGGGGCAGAATGAGCAGTTCTTC. It yields the protein CASSLAGGQNEQFF.

This clone has only a few counts. This chain joins TRBV18 and TRBJ1-6; D is possibly TRBD1 (6 bases). The CDR3 extends over 16 amino acids. V was clipped by 3 bases and J by 7 bases, with 16 bases between them. Germline V gene data show CDR1 as KGHSH and CDR2 as LQKENI. CDR3 coding DNA: TGTGCCAGCTCACCCTCATTAGCGGGGGCCAATTCACCCCTCCACTTT. It yields the protein CASSPSLAGANSPLHF.

V is TRBV7-2 and J is TRBJ1-6; D is possibly TRBD1 (5 bases). Trimming pared 4 bases from V and 4 bases from J, leaving 8 bases between. CDR3 length: 14 amino acids. Looked up from germline, CDR1 is SGHTA and CDR2 is FQGNSA. Here the CDR3 DNA reads TGTGCCAGCAGCTCGACAGCGTATAATTCACCCCTCCACTTT. It yields the protein CASSSTAYNSPLHF.

A word on this clone: Other nucleotide sequences in the sample specify the same CDR3. As DNA, the CDR3 is TGCGCCAGCAGCTTGCGGGGACTCGGCACAGATACGCAGTATTTT. The encoded protein is CASSLRGLGTDTQYF. The V call is TRBV5-1, the J call TRBJ2-3; tentative D call: TRBD2 (6 bases). V lost 1 base to trimming and J lost 1 base, with 10 bases between them. In germline, CDR1 is SGHRS, CDR2 YFSETQ. CDR3 length: 15 amino acids. The whole variable domain, filled in from reference TRBV5-1 and TRBJ2-3, reads KAGVTQTPRYLIKTRGQQVTLSCSPISGHRSVSWYQQTPGQGLQFLFEYFSETQRNKGNFPGRFSGRQFSNSRSEMNVSTLELGDSALYLCASSLRGLGTDTQYFGPGTRLTVL.

In its sample, this clone is medium-sized (0.01 to 0.1%). The chain employs TRBV5-5 and TRBJ2-1; D unresolved. Germline V CDR1 and CDR2: SGHKS, YYEKEE (reference sequence). This CDR3 spans 11 amino acids. The V gene lost 1 base and the J gene lost 8 bases, with 4 bases spanning the gap. The CDR3 bases are TGTGCCAGCAGCTTGAAGGATGAGCAGTTCTTC. Amino acid sequence: CASSLKDEQFF.

This chain links TRBV6-1 with TRBJ2-7; no definite D call. There are 12 residues in the CDR3. Trimming removed 4 bases at V and 7 bases at J, with 11 bases between. Germline V gene sequence: CDR1 MNHNS, CDR2 SASEGT. This CDR3 is CASSVSGQEQYF. The CDR3 coding sequence is TGTGCCAGCAGTGTTAGTGGCCAAGAGCAGTACTTC.

This chain links TRBV5-4 with TRBJ2-2; D not resolved. The CDR3 totals 16 residues. Germline V gives CDR1 SGHNT, CDR2 YYREEE (reference sequence). V gave up 4 bases and J gave up 4 bases, with 17 bases separating them. The CDR3 coding sequence is TGTGCCAGCAGCACAGAATGGGGATCTGCCACCGGGGAGCTGTTTTTT. Translated: CASSTEWGSATGELFF.

The chain links TRBV7-8 to TRBJ1-1; D gene unclear. The V gene lost 1 base and the J gene lost 11 bases, with 11 bases spanning the gap. Per the germline V gene, CDR1 is SGHVS and CDR2 is FQNEAQ. The CDR3 is 12 amino acids. The CDR3 is CASSLVWSGAFF. CDR3 nucleotides: TGTGCCAGCAGCTTAGTTTGGTCGGGGGCTTTCTTT.

The chain joins TRBV20-1 to TRBJ2-1; D gene unclear. Trimming shortened V by 1 base and J by 7 bases, and 5 bases separated the two germline ends. The CDR3 is made up of 11 amino acids. The germline gives CDR1 DFQATT, CDR2 SNEGSKA (reference sequence). CDR3 in amino acids: CSARAVNEQFF. In DNA, the CDR3 is TGCAGTGCTAGAGCCGTGAATGAGCAGTTCTTC.

The gene calls are TRBV2 and TRBJ1-6; D is unresolved. The length of the CDR3 is 13 residues. Trimming removed 6 bases from V and 8 bases from J, with 11 bases in between. Germline assignment: CDR1 SNHLY and CDR2 FYNNEI. As DNA, the CDR3 is TGTGCCAGCAGCGAAACTTGGGATTCACCCCTCCACTTT. Protein product: CASSETWDSPLHF. The variable domain in full, completed from reference TRBV2 and TRBJ1-6, reads EPEVTQTPSHQVTQMGQEVILRCVPISNHLYFYWYRQILGQKVEFLVSFYNNEISEKSEIFDDQFSVERPDGSNFTLKIRSTKLEDSAMYFCASSETWDSPLHFGNGTRLTVT.

The chain uses TRBV11-2 and TRBJ2-5; D could derive from TRBD1 or TRBD2 (5 bases each). Between the trimmed V and J ends, which lost 5 bases and 11 bases, there was a span of 18 bases. Germline values: CDR1 SGHAT, CDR2 FQNNGV. The length of the CDR3 is 13 residues. DNA for the CDR3: TGTGCCAGCAGCGAGGCCCTACTGGGGGAGCAGTACTTC. This gives the protein CASSEALLGEQYF.

The chain has TRBV29-1 and TRBJ2-1, with 9 bases matching TRBD1. This CDR3 is 11 amino acids long. With 3 bases clipped from V and 15 bases from J, the junction kept 6 bases outside the gene matches. Per germline, CDR1 SQVTM and CDR2 ANQGSEA. This chain's CDR3 is CSVEMGQGPFF. The DNA for the CDR3 is TGCAGCGTTGAGATGGGACAGGGTCCGTTCTTC.

The chain joins TRBV5-1 to TRBJ1-2; 8 bases line up with TRBD1. CDR1 is SGHRS, CDR2 YFSETQ, per germline. V trimming: 0 bases; J trimming: 6 bases; junction bases outside the gene matches: 4. The CDR3 is 14 residues long. Here the CDR3 reads CASSLGTGWDGYTF. In nucleotides, the CDR3 is TGCGCCAGCAGCTTGGGGACAGGGTGGGATGGCTACACCTTC.